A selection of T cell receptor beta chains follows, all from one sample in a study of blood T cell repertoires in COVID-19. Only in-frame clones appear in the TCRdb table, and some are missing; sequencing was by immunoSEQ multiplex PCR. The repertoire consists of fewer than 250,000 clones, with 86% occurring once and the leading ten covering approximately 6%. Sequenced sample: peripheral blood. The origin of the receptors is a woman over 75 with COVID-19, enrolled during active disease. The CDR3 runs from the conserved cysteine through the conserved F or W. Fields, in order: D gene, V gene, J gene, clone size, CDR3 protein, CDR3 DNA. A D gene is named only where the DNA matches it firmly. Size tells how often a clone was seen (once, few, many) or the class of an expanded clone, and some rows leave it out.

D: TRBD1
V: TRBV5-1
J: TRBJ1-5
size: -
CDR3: CASSIGTGPGQPQHF
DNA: TGCGCCAGCAGCATCGGGACAGGGCCTGGGCAGCCCCAGCATTTT

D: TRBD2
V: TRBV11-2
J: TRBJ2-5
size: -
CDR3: CASRLAGEETQYF
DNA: TGTGCCAGCAGACTAGCGGGAGAAGAGACCCAGTACTTC

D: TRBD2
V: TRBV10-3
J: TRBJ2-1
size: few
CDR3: CAISGQTSDNEQFF
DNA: TGTGCCATCAGTGGTCAGACTAGCGACAATGAGCAGTTCTTC

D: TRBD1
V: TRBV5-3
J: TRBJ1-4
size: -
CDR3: CARSKGQGDEKLFF
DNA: TGTGCCAGAAGCAAAGGACAGGGTGATGAAAAACTGTTTTTT

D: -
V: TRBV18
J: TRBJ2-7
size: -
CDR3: CASSLGQQYEQYF
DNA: TGTGCCAGCTCACTTGGACAGCAATACGAGCAGTACTTC

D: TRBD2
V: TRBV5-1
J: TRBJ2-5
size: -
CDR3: CASSVMGLGETQYF
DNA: TGCGCCAGCAGCGTGATGGGACTAGGAGAGACCCAGTACTTC

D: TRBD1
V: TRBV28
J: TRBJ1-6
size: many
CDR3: CASSSRQGVSPLHF
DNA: TGTGCCAGCAGTTCCCGACAGGGGGTTTCACCCCTCCACTTT

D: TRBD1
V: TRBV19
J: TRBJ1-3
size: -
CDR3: CASRRGDRASGNTIYF
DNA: TGTGCCAGTCGCCGGGGGGACAGGGCCTCTGGAAACACCATATATTTT

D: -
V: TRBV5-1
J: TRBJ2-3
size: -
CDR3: CASSLGGRADTQYF
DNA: TGCGCCAGCAGCTTAGGGGGTCGGGCAGATACGCAGTATTTT

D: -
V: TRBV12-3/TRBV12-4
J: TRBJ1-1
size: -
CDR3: CASSLLGGTEAFF
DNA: TGTGCCAGCAGTCTACTGGGGGGAACTGAAGCTTTCTTT

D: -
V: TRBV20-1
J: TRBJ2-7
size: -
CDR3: CSAPTLREQYF
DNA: TGCAGTGCTCCTACTTTGCGGGAGCAGTACTTC

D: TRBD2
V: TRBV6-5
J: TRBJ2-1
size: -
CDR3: CASRAGGADEQFF
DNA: TGTGCCAGCAGAGCGGGGGGGGCTGATGAGCAGTTCTTC

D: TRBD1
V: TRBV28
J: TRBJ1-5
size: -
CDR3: CASSPQGASNQPQHF
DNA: TGTGCCAGCAGCCCACAGGGGGCGAGCAATCAGCCCCAGCATTTT

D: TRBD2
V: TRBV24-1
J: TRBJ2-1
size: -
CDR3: CATSDTLSGGANNEQFF
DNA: TGTGCCACCAGTGATACCCTTAGCGGGGGGGCCAATAATGAGCAGTTCTTC

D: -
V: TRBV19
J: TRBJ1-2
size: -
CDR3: CASSMFETGENYGYTF
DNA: TGTGCCAGTAGTATGTTCGAGACAGGTGAAAACTATGGCTACACCTTC

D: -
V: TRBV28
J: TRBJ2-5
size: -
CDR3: CASSSRHTLSPETQYF
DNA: TGTGCCAGCAGTTCCCGACACACCCTCTCCCCCGAGACCCAGTACTTC

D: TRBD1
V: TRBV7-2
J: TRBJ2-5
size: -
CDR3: CASSRQGRETQYF
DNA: TGTGCCAGCAGCCGACAGGGGCGGGAGACCCAGTACTTC

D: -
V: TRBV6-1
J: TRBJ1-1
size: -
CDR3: CASSDRWGAFTEAFF
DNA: TGTGCCAGCAGTGATCGATGGGGCGCGTTCACTGAAGCTTTCTTT

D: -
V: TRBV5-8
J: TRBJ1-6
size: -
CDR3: CASSLGQPNSPLHF
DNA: TGTGCCAGCAGCTTAGGACAGCCTAATTCACCCCTCCACTTT

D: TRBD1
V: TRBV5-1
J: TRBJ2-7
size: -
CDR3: CASSSAGGSEQYF
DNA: TGCGCCAGCAGCTCCGCAGGGGGCTCCGAGCAGTACTTC

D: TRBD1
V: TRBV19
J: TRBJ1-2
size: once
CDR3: CASSRDRAGYTF
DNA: TGTGCCAGTAGTAGGGACAGGGCTGGCTACACCTTC

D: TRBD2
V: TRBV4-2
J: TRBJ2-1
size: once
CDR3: CASRPSGGAPSFF
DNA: TGTGCCAGCAGGCCTAGCGGGGGGGCCCCATCGTTCTTC

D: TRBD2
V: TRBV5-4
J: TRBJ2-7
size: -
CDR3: CASSPRLAGGSEDEQYF
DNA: TGTGCCAGCAGCCCACGGCTAGCGGGGGGATCCGAGGACGAGCAGTACTTC

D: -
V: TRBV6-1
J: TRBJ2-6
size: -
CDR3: CASSEMGGNRAGANVLTF
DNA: TGTGCCAGCAGTGAAATGGGGGGAAACCGGGCTGGGGCCAACGTCCTGACTTTC

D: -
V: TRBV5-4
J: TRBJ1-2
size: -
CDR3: CASSLATLRGYGYTF
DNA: TGTGCCAGCAGCTTGGCAACACTCCGGGGATATGGCTACACCTTC

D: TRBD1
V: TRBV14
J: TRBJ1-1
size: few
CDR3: CASSPGGNTEAFF
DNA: TGTGCCAGCAGCCCAGGGGGGAACACTGAAGCTTTCTTT

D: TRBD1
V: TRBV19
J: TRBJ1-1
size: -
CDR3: CASSIEGGAGAFF
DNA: TGTGCCAGTAGTATAGAAGGGGGCGCGGGGGCTTTCTTT

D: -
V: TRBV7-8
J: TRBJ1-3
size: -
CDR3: CASSPRRGAGNTIYF
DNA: TGTGCCAGCAGCCCCAGGAGGGGTGCTGGAAACACCATATATTTT

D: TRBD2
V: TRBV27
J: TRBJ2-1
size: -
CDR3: CASKTNGLAGSQEQFF
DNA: TGTGCCAGCAAAACTAATGGACTAGCGGGGTCTCAGGAGCAGTTCTTC

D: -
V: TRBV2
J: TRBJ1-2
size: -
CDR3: CASTRATNYGYTF
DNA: TGTGCCAGCACCAGGGCCACTAACTATGGCTACACCTTC

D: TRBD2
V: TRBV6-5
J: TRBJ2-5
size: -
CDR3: CASAVGLTQETQYF
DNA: TGTGCCAGCGCTGTGGGACTAACCCAAGAGACCCAGTACTTC

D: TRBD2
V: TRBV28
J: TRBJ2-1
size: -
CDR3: CASSSTPGLAGGNEQFF
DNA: TGTGCCAGCAGCTCTACACCGGGACTAGCGGGGGGAAATGAGCAGTTCTTC

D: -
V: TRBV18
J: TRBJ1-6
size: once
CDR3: CASSQNGRGGVNSPLHF
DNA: TGTGCCAGCTCACAAAACGGACGAGGAGGGGTTAATTCACCCCTCCACTTT

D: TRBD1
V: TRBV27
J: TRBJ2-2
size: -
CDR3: CASRERNRGHNTGELFF
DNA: TGTGCCAGCAGAGAGCGGAACAGGGGGCATAACACCGGGGAGCTGTTTTTT

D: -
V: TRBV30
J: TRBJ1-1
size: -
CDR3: CAWKKGGMNTEAFF
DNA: TGTGCCTGGAAAAAGGGGGGGATGAACACTGAAGCTTTCTTT

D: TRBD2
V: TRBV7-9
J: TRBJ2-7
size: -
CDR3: CASTMAGGEQYF
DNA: TGTGCCAGCACCATGGCGGGGGGCGAGCAGTACTTC

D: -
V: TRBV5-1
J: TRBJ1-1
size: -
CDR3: CASSLALQGNTEAFF
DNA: TGCGCCAGCAGCTTGGCTCTACAGGGGAACACTGAAGCTTTCTTT

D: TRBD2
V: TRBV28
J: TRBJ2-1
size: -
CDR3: CASRWERTGGPDNEQFF
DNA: TGTGCCAGCCGTTGGGAGAGGACGGGGGGGCCAGACAATGAGCAGTTCTTC

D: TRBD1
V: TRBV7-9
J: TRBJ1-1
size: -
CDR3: CASSLGTGTEAFF
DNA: TGTGCCAGCAGCCTCGGGACAGGGACTGAAGCTTTCTTT

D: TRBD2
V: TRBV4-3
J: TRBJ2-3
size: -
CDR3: CASSIRTSGMDTQYF
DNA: TGCGCCAGCAGCATCCGGACTAGCGGTATGGATACGCAGTATTTT

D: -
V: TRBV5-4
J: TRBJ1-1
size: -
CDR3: CASSLAGGGLNTEAFF
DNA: TGTGCCAGCAGCCTGGCGGGCGGGGGGTTAAACACTGAAGCTTTCTTT

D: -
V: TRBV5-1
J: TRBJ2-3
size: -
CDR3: CASSLDLASTDTQYF
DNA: TGCGCCAGCAGCTTGGATCTAGCCAGCACAGATACGCAGTATTTT

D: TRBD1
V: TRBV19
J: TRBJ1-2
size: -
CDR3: CASSSQGVSGYTF
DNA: TGTGCCAGTAGTAGCCAGGGGGTTTCTGGCTACACCTTC

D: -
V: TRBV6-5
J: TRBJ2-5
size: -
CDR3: CASTRTGYRETQYF
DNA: TGTGCCAGCACGAGAACAGGGTATAGGGAGACCCAGTACTTC

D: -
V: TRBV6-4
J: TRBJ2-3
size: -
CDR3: CASRLLPSTDTQYF
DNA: TGTGCCAGTAGACTCCTACCCAGCACAGATACGCAGTATTTT

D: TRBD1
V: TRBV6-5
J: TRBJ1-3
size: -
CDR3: CASSRDRAGNTIYF
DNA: TGTGCCAGCAGTAGGGACAGGGCTGGAAACACCATATATTTT

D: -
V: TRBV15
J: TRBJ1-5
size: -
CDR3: CATSRERQVSNQPQHF
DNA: TGTGCCACCAGCAGAGAGCGACAGGTGAGCAATCAGCCCCAGCATTTT

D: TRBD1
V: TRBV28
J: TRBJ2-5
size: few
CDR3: CASSFLGTGIQETQYF
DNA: TGTGCCAGCAGTTTCCTCGGGACAGGGATACAAGAGACCCAGTACTTC

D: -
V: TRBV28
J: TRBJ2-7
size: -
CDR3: CASSIGYEQYF
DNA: TGTGCCAGTAGTATCGGTTACGAGCAGTACTTC

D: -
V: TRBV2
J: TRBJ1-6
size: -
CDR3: CASKQALPSYNSPLHF
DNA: TGTGCCAGCAAACAGGCGCTCCCCTCCTATAATTCACCCCTCCACTTT

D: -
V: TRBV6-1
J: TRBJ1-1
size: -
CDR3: CASSEFGGYTEAFF
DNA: TGTGCCAGCAGTGAGTTTGGGGGCTACACTGAAGCTTTCTTT

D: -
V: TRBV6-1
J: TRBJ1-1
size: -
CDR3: CASSDSMNTEAFF
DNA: TGTGCCAGCAGTGACAGTATGAACACTGAAGCTTTCTTT

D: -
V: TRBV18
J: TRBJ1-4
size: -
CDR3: CASSPTENEKLFF
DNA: TGTGCCAGCTCACCCACAGAGAATGAAAAACTGTTTTTT

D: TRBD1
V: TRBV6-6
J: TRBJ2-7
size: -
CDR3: CASSYSGQGYEQYF
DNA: TGTGCCAGCAGTTACTCGGGACAGGGGTACGAGCAGTACTTC

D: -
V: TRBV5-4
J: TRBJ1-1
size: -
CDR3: CASSSEVFSNTEAFF
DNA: TGTGCCAGCAGCTCTGAGGTGTTCTCCAACACTGAAGCTTTCTTT